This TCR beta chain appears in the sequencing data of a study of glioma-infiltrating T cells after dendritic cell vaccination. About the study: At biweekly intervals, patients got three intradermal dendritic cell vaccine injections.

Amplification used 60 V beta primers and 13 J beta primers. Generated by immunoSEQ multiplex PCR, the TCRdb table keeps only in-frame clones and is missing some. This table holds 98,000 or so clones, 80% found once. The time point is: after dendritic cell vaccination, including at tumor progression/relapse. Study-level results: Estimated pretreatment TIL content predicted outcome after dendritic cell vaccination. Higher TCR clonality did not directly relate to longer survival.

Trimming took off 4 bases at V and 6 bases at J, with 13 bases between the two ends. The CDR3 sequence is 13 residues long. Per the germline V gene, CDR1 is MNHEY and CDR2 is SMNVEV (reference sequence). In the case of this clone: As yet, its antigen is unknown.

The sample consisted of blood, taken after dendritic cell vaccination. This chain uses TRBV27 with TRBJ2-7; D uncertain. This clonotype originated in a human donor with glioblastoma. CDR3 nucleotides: TGTGCCAGCAGTTCCGGGTATATCGGCGAGCAGTACTTC. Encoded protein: CASSSGYIGEQYF.